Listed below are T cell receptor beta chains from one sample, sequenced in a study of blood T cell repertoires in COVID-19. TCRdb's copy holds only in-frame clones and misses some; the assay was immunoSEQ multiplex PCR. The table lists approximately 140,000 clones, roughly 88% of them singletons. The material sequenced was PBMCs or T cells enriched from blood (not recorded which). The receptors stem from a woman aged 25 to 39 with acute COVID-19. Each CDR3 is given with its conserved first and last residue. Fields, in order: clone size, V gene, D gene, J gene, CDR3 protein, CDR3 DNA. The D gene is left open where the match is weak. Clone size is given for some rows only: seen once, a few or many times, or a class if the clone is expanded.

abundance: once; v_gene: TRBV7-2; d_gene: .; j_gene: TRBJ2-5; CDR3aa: CASSLFSSQETQYF; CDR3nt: TGTGCCAGCAGCTTATTTTCCAGCCAAGAGACCCAGTACTTC
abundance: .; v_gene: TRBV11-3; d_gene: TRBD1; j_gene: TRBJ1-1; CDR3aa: CASSLGRGQGNTEAFF; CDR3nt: TGTGCCAGCAGCTTAGGCCGGGGACAGGGGAACACTGAAGCTTTCTTT
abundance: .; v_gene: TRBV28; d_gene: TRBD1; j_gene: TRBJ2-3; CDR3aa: CASSLTGGDDTQYF; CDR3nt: TGTGCCAGCAGTTTGACAGGGGGCGACGATACGCAGTATTTT
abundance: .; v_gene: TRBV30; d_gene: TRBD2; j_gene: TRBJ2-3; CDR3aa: CAWSGRSGSRDTQYF; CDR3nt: TGTGCCTGGAGTGGGAGGAGCGGGAGCCGGGATACGCAGTATTTT
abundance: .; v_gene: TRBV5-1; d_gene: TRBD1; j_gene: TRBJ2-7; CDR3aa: CASSTWDSPPYEQYF; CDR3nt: TGCGCCAGCAGCACCTGGGACAGCCCTCCCTACGAGCAGTACTTC
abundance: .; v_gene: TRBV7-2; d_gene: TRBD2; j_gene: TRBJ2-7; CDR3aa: CASSFTSGTVTSSYEQYF; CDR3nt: TGTGCCAGCAGCTTTACTAGCGGGACCGTGACCAGCTCCTACGAGCAGTACTTC
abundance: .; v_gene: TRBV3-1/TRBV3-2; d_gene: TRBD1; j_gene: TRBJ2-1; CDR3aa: CASSDRGGNEQFF; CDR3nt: TGTGCCAGCAGCGACAGGGGTGGCAATGAGCAGTTCTTC
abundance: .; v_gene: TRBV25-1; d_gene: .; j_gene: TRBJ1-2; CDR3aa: CASSGTTGEANYGYTF; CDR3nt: TGTGCCAGCAGTGGTACTACAGGTGAAGCTAACTATGGCTACACCTTC
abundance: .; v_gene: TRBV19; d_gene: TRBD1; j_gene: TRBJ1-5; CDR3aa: CASTFPRTGGDGNQPQHF; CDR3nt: TGTGCCAGTACCTTTCCTAGGACAGGGGGCGACGGCAATCAGCCCCAGCATTTT
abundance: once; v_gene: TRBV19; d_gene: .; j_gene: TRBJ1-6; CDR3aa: CASRIHSLDSPLHF; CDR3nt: TGTGCCAGTCGAATACACAGTTTGGATTCACCCCTCCACTTT
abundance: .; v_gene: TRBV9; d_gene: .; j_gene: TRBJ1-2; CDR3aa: CASSVVTGSGGYTF; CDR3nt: TGTGCCAGCAGCGTGGTAACAGGGTCCGGTGGCTACACCTTC
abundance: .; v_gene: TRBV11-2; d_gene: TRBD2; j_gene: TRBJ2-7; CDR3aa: CASSRLAATYEQYF; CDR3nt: TGTGCCAGCAGCCGACTAGCGGCCACCTACGAGCAGTACTTC
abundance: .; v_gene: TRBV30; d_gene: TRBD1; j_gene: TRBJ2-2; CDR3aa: CAWSGGGTGYTGELFF; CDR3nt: TGTGCCTGGAGTGGTGGCGGGACAGGGTACACCGGGGAGCTGTTTTTT
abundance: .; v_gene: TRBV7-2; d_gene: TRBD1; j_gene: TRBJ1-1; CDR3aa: CASSLAPGQGMAFF; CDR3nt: TGTGCCAGCAGCTTAGCGCCGGGACAGGGTATGGCTTTCTTT
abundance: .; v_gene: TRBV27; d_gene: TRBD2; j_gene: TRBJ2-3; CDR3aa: CASKTSGRISTDTQYF; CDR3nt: TGTGCCAGCAAGACTAGCGGGAGGATAAGCACAGATACGCAGTATTTT
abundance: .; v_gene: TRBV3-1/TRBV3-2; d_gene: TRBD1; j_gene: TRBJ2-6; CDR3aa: CASSQDYAGTGRFSGANVLTF; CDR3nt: TGTGCCAGCAGCCAAGATTATGCCGGGACAGGAAGGTTCTCTGGGGCCAACGTCCTGACTTTC
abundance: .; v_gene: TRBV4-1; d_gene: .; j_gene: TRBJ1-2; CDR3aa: CASSQDPGTNYGYTF; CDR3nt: TGCGCCAGCAGCCAAGATCCGGGGACTAACTATGGCTACACCTTC
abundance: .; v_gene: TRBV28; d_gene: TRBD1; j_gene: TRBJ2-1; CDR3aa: CASSFPGTGDFNEQFF; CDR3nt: TGTGCCAGCAGTTTCCCCGGGACAGGAGACTTCAATGAGCAGTTCTTC
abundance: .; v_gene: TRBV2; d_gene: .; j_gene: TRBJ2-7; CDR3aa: CASSEQGRNYEQYF; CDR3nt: TGTGCCAGCAGTGAACAGGGTCGGAACTACGAGCAGTACTTC
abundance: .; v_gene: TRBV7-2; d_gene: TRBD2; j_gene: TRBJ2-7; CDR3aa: CASSLDGGFGYEQYF; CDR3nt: TGTGCCAGCAGCTTAGACGGGGGGTTCGGGTACGAGCAGTACTTC
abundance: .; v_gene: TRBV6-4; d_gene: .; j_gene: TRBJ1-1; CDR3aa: CASSVGVNTEAFF; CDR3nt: TGTGCCAGCAGTGTGGGAGTGAACACTGAAGCTTTCTTT
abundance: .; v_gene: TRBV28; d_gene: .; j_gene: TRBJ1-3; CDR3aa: CASSFGSSGNTIYF; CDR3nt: TGTGCCAGCAGTTTTGGCAGCTCTGGAAACACCATATATTTT
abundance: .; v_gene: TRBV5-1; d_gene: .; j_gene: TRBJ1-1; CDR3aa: CASSSPNTEAFF; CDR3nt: TGCGCCAGCAGTTCTCCGAACACTGAAGCTTTCTTT
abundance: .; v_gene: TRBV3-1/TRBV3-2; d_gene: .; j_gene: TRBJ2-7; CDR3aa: CASSQGSGVWEQYF; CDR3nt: TGTGCCAGCAGCCAAGGGTCGGGGGTATGGGAGCAGTACTTC
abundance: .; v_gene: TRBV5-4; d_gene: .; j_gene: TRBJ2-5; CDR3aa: CASSFAKQGGETQYF; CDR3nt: TGTGCCAGCAGCTTCGCGAAACAGGGTGGCGAGACCCAGTACTTC
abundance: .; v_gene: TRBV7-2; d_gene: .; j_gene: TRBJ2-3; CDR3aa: CASSLVGVGDTQYF; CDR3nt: TGTGCCAGCAGCTTAGTAGGGGTGGGGGATACGCAGTATTTT
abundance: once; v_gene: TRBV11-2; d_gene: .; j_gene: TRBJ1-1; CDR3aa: CASSLRAGTEAFF; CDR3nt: TGTGCCAGCAGCTTAAGGGCCGGGACAGAAGCTTTCTTT
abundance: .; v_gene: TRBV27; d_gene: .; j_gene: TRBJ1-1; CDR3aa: CASSLGGPNTEAFF; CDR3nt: TGTGCCAGCAGTTTGGGGGGACCTAACACTGAAGCTTTCTTT
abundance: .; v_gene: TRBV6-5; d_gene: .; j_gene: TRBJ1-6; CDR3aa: CASSPTSRVNSPLHF; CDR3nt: TGTGCCAGCAGTCCCACCTCACGGGTTAATTCACCCCTCCACTTT
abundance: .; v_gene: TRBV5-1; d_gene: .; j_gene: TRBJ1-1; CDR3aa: CASSFIGERTEAFF; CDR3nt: TGCGCCAGCAGCTTTATTGGGGAGCGCACTGAAGCTTTCTTT
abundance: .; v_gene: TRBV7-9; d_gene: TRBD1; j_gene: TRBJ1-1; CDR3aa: CASSFLNTGASDTEAFF; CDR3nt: TGTGCCAGCAGTTTCCTAAACACAGGGGCATCGGACACTGAAGCTTTCTTT
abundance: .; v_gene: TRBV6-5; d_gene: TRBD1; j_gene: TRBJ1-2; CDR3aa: CASGWTGALTF; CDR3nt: TGTGCCAGCGGTTGGACAGGGGCATTGACCTTC
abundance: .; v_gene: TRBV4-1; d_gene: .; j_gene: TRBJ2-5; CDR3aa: CASSQDTRGWEREHAQETQYF; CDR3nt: TGCGCCAGCAGCCAAGATACACGGGGATGGGAACGGGAGCACGCCCAAGAGACCCAGTACTTC
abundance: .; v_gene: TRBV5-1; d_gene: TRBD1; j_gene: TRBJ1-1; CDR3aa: CASSLQGDAFF; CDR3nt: TGCGCCAGCAGCCTACAGGGGGATGCTTTCTTT
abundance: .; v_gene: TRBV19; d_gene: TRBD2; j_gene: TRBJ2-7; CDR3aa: CASSGTGLAGVSYEQYF; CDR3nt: TGTGCCAGTAGTGGTACGGGACTAGCGGGAGTTTCCTACGAGCAGTACTTC
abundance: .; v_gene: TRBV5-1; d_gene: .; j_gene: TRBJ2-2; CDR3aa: CASSLVQGPGELFF; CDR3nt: TGCGCCAGCAGCTTGGTACAGGGACCCGGGGAGCTGTTTTTT
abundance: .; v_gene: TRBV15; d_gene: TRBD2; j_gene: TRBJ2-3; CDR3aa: CATSRVLAGGTDTQYF; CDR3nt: TGTGCCACCAGCAGAGTGCTAGCGGGAGGCACAGATACGCAGTATTTT
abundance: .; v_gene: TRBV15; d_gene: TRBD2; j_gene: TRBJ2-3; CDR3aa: CATSIETHSGSESDTQYF; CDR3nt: TGTGCCACCAGCATCGAAACCCATAGCGGGAGTGAATCAGATACGCAGTATTTT
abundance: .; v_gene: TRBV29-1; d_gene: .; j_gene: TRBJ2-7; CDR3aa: CSVEGGYYEQYF; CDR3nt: TGCAGCGTTGAAGGAGGGTATTACGAGCAGTACTTC
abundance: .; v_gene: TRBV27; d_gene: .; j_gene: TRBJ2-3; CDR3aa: CASSSPLDTQYF; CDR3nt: TGTGCCAGCAGTTCCCCTTTGGATACGCAGTATTTT
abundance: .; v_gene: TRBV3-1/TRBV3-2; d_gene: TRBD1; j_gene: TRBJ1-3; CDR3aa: CASSQGLDRGSNTIYF; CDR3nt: TGTGCCAGCAGCCAAGGCCTGGACAGGGGGTCCAACACCATATATTTT
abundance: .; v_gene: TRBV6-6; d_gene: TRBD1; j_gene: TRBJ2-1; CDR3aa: CASSPGTGNEQFF; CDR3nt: TGTGCCAGCAGCCCCGGGACAGGGAATGAGCAGTTCTTC
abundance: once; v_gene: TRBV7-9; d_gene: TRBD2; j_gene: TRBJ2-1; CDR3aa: CASSLIAGNEQFF; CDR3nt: TGTGCCAGCAGCTTGATAGCGGGCAATGAGCAGTTCTTC
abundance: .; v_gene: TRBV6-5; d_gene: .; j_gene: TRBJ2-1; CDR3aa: CASSYSPGSYNEQFF; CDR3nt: TGTGCCAGCAGTTACTCCCCGGGGAGCTACAATGAGCAGTTCTTC
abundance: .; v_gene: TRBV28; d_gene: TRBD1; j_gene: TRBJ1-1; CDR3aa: CASSYGTGITEAFF; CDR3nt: TGTGCCAGCAGTTACGGGACAGGGATCACTGAAGCTTTCTTT
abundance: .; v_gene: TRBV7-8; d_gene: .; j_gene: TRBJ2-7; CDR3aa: CASSPRDGETYEQYF; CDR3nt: TGTGCCAGCAGCCCGCGGGACGGGGAAACTTACGAGCAGTACTTC
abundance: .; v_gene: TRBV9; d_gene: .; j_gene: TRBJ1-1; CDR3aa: CASSVAQGFTEAFF; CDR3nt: TGTGCCAGCAGCGTAGCGCAGGGATTCACTGAAGCTTTCTTT
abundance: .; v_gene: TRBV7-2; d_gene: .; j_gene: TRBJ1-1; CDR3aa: CASTQTGRGNTEAFF; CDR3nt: TGTGCCAGCACTCAAACCGGGCGGGGGAACACTGAAGCTTTCTTT
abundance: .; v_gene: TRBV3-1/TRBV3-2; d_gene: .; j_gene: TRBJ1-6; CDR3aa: CASSQAIGINSPLHF; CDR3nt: TGTGCCAGCAGCCAAGCTATCGGGATTAATTCACCCCTCCACTTT
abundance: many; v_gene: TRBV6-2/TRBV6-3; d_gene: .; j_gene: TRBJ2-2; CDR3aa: CASSSGRDTGELFF; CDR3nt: TGTGCCAGCAGTTCCGGTCGAGACACCGGGGAGCTGTTTTTT
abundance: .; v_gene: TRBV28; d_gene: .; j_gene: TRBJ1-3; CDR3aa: CASRSQGSGNTIYF; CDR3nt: TGTGCCAGCAGGTCACAGGGTTCTGGAAACACCATATATTTT
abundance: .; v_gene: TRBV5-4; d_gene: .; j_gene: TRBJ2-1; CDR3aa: CASSLDAGSYNEQFF; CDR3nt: TGTGCCAGCAGCTTGGACGCGGGATCCTACAATGAGCAGTTCTTC
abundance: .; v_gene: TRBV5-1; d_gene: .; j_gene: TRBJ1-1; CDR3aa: CASSLSAVNTEAFF; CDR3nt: TGCGCCAGCAGCTTGTCGGCGGTGAACACTGAAGCTTTCTTT
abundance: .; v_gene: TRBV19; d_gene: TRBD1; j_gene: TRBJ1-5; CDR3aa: CASSIKTGLSQPQHF; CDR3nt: TGTGCCAGTAGTATAAAGACAGGGTTGAGTCAGCCCCAGCATTTT
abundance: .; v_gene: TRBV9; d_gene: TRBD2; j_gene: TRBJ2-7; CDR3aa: CASSVASGRYEQYF; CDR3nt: TGTGCCAGCAGCGTAGCAAGCGGGAGGTACGAGCAGTACTTC